The 31 T cell receptor beta chains given below trace back to one sample, sequenced in a study of cytomegalovirus exposure and HLA in healthy donors. Primers: 60 Vbeta forward and 13 Jbeta reverse. Repertoires were generated with immunoSEQ multiplex PCR, while TCRdb's copy carries only in-frame clones and drops some. Among 85,000 to 100,000 clones listed, about 80% were seen once. Sample: PBMCs. The receptors were gathered from a female donor in good health and CMV-seropositive.

This chain links TRBV4-1 with TRBJ1-6, with 9 nucleotides matching TRBD1. Looked up from germline, CDR1 is MGHRA and CDR2 is YSYEKL. V lost 0 bases, J lost 7 bases, and 7 bases stayed unmatched. The CDR3 runs to 17 residues. This CDR3 reads CASSQDTTGQGNSPLHF. CDR3 coding DNA: TGCGCCAGCAGCCAAGACACCACGGGACAGGGCAATTCACCCCTCCACTTT.

Note on this clone: One end of the junction is discordant with germline, which a read error may explain. The chain recombines TRBV5-1 with TRBJ2-7; TRBD2 agrees at 8 bases. The CDR3 has 16 amino acids. Germline CDR1 reads SGHRS; CDR2 reads YFSETQ. The DNA for the CDR3 is TGCGCCCGCAGCTCCCGGGACGCGGGAGGATACTACGAGCAGTACTTC. It translates to CARSSRDAGGYYEQYF.

The rearrangement uses TRBV6-5 and TRBJ1-3; D is ambiguous. V lost 0 bases and J 0 bases, leaving 9 bases between the germline ends. The CDR3 loop spans 16 amino acids. CDR1 and CDR2 (germline): MNHEY, SVGAGI. The CDR3: CASSYSRFPSGNTIYF. CDR3 bases: TGTGCCAGCAGTTACTCCAGGTTTCCCTCTGGAAACACCATATATTTT.

With respect to this clone: The junction departs from germline at one end; a sequencing error may be responsible. The rearrangement joins TRBV2 to TRBJ2-7, with D possibly matching TRBD2 (6 bases). Germline V gene sequence: CDR1 SNHLY, CDR2 FYNNEI. This CDR3 region has 15 residues. The CDR3 loop reads CSSSLGPGGAYEQYF. Written as DNA, the CDR3 is TGTTCCAGCTCCCTCGGCCCCGGGGGAGCCTACGAGCAGTACTTC.

The chain is built from TRBV6-1 and TRBJ1-4; tentative D call: TRBD1 (5 bases). The CDR3 totals 14 residues. CDR1 and CDR2 (germline): MNHNS, SASEGT. Between the trimmed V and J ends, which lost 9 bases and 3 bases, there was a span of 14 bases. DNA of the CDR3: TGTGCCAGTACGGGGGGTCGGCCTAATGAAAAACTGTTTTTT. Translating gives CASTGGRPNEKLFF.

This chain joins TRBV6-6 and TRBJ2-5; 7 bases align to TRBD1. CDR3 length equals 14 residues. The germline gives CDR1 MNHNY, CDR2 SVGAGI (reference sequence). Unmatched junction bases numbered 3, after V lost 2 bases and J lost 3 bases. The CDR3 region is CASSYPDREETQYF. The CDR3 DNA sequence: TGTGCCAGCAGTTACCCCGACAGGGAAGAGACCCAGTACTTC.

The V and J genes are TRBV6-1 and TRBJ1-2; TRBD1 aligns across 9 bases. The CDR3 contains 13 residues. The junction had 0 bases not matched to a gene; V was cut back by 3 bases and J by 4 bases. From germline, CDR1 is MNHNS and CDR2 SASEGT. The CDR3 region is CASSETGGYGYTF. DNA of the CDR3: TGTGCCAGCAGTGAGACAGGGGGCTATGGCTACACCTTC.

This clone was recorded a few times. The chain has TRBV11-2 and TRBJ1-3, with D perhaps TRBD1 (6 bases). This CDR3 contains 14 residues. In germline, CDR1 is SGHAT, CDR2 FQNNGV. The V end was cut by 6 bases, the J end by 9 bases, with 18 bases between. CDR3 loop: CASRVTGPLGTIYF. The CDR3 DNA sequence: TGTGCCAGCAGAGTGACAGGCCCCCTGGGCACCATATATTTT.

The rearrangement links TRBV2 to TRBJ2-1; 13 bases are a match to TRBD2. CDR1 and CDR2 from the germline V gene are SNHLY and FYNNEI. The V segment lost 6 bases and the J segment 1 base; nucleotides outside the gene matches: 6. The CDR3 contains 17 residues. The CDR3 loop is CASSQGLAGPSYNEQFF. CDR3 coding DNA: TGTGCCAGCAGCCAGGGACTAGCGGGGCCGTCCTACAATGAGCAGTTCTTC.

The chain employs TRBV5-4 and TRBJ1-1; perhaps TRBD1 as D (6 bases). CDR3 length: 15 amino acids. The V and J ends lost 0 bases and 1 base respectively, with 10 bases between them. Germline V gene sequence: CDR1 SGHNT, CDR2 YYREEE (reference sequence). This chain's CDR3 is CASSLAGGRNTEAFF. Written as DNA, the CDR3 is TGTGCCAGCAGCTTGGCCGGGGGGCGGAACACTGAAGCTTTCTTT. The entire variable domain, with the rest obtained from reference TRBV5-4 and TRBJ1-1, is as follows: ETGVTQSPTHLIKTRGQQVTLRCSSQSGHNTVSWYQQALGQGPQFIFQYYREEENGRGNFPPRFSGLQFPNYSSELNVNALELDDSALYLCASSLAGGRNTEAFFGQGTRLTVV.

J is TRBJ2-4 and V is TRBV4-1, with D possibly being TRBD1 (5 bases). This CDR3 spans 14 amino acids. The germline gives CDR1 MGHRA, CDR2 YSYEKL. V was trimmed by 4 bases and J by 6 bases, leaving 13 bases between them. The CDR3 DNA reads TGCGCCAGCAGCCCTAAGATTGACAGAAACATTCAGTACTTC. Residues: CASSPKIDRNIQYF.

V gene TRBV19 combines with J gene TRBJ1-3, with a possible D match to TRBD1 (5 bases). The germline V gene encodes CDR1 LNHDA and CDR2 SQIVND (reference sequence). The CDR3 runs 15 residues. V gave up 4 bases and J gave up 0 bases, with 10 bases separating them. The CDR3 region is CASSKLDISGNTIYF. CDR3 nucleotide sequence: TGTGCCAGTAGTAAATTGGACATCTCTGGAAACACCATATATTTT.

V and J are TRBV29-1 and TRBJ1-1; 9 positions match TRBD1. With 4 bases clipped from V and 4 bases from J, the junction kept 7 bases outside the gene matches. The CDR3 runs 14 residues. Per the germline V gene, CDR1 is SQVTM and CDR2 is ANQGSEA. DNA of the CDR3: TGCAGCGTTGCACAGGGGGCCAGGGGCACTGAAGCTTTCTTT. Encoded protein: CSVAQGARGTEAFF. Together with reference TRBV29-1 and TRBJ1-1, the CDR3 gives the full variable domain: SAVISQKPSRDICQRGTSLTIQCQVDSQVTMMFWYRQQPGQSLTLIATANQGSEATYESGFVIDKFPISRPNLTFSTLTVSNMSPEDSSIYLCSVAQGARGTEAFFGQGTRLTVV.

This rearrangement joins TRBV19 to TRBJ1-1; D is unclear. With 6 bases removed from V and 0 bases from J, the gap between germline ends came to 8 bases. The CDR3 extends over 13 amino acids. Germline CDR1 LNHDA, CDR2 SQIVND (reference sequence). The DNA of the CDR3 is TGTGCCAGTAGAAACGAGTTGAACACTGAAGCTTTCTTT. This translates into CASRNELNTEAFF.

This clone was seen just once. V and J are TRBV9 and TRBJ1-5, with 7 positions matching TRBD1. The trim removed 4 bases at V and 7 bases at J, leaving 5 bases unmatched. CDR3 length equals 13 residues. From germline, CDR1 is SGDLS and CDR2 YYNGEE. The CDR3: CASSRTGSQPQHF. CDR3 nucleotides: TGTGCCAGCAGCAGGACAGGCTCCCAGCCCCAGCATTTT.

CDR3 residues: CASSLDRHTIYF. The CDR3 DNA follows: TGTGCCAGCAGCTTGGACAGGCACACCATATATTTT. The chain recombines TRBV5-5 with TRBJ1-3, with TRBD1 as a possible D gene (5 bases). This CDR3 comprises 12 residues. Deletions cut 0 bases from V and 8 bases from J, with 6 bases between. Germline V gene data show CDR1 as SGHKS and CDR2 as YYEKEE (reference sequence).

The chain links TRBV6-5 to TRBJ1-5, with D perhaps matching TRBD1 (5 bases). The germline gives CDR1 MNHEY, CDR2 SVGAGI. This CDR3 has 16 residues. Trimming left V 2 bases short and J 6 bases short, with 17 bases between. CDR3 sequence (DNA): TGTGCCAGCAGTTACGGCGGGACTGCCTTAGGTCAGCCCCAGCATTTT. Encoded protein: CASSYGGTALGQPQHF.

The chain employs TRBV27 and TRBJ1-5; D gene unclear. The CDR3 has 13 amino acids. Trimming removed 3 bases at V and 4 bases at J, with 7 bases between. Germline V gene lookup returns CDR1 MNHEY and CDR2 SMNVEV (reference sequence). This CDR3 is CASSFFSNQPQHF. The CDR3 nucleotides are TGTGCCAGCAGTTTCTTCAGTAATCAGCCCCAGCATTTT.

This clone was detected only a few times. The gene calls are TRBV6-1 and TRBJ2-7; tentatively, D is TRBD2 (6 bases). The CDR3 is 14 residues long. V lost 2 bases to trimming and J lost 7 bases, with 15 bases between them. The germline V gene encodes CDR1 MNHNS and CDR2 SASEGT. CDR3 region: CASSEMTGLGEQYF. In DNA, the CDR3 is TGTGCCAGCAGTGAAATGACGGGACTTGGGGAGCAGTACTTC.

This clone was counted only a few times. The chain couples TRBV18 to TRBJ2-1; D possibly corresponds to TRBD2 (6 bases). Germline loops: CDR1 KGHSH, CDR2 LQKENI. The CDR3 is 12 amino acids. Trimming removed 5 bases at V and 7 bases at J, with 9 bases between. The CDR3 DNA reads as TGTGCCAGCTCAGGGACTGATAATGAGCAGTTCTTC. Translated: CASSGTDNEQFF.

The chain links TRBV6-1 to TRBJ1-5; maybe TRBD1 (6 bases). The germline V and J ends were trimmed by 4 bases and 5 bases, with 15 bases remaining between them. The germline CDR1 and CDR2 sequences are MNHNS and SASEGT. There are 15 residues in the CDR3. As DNA, the CDR3 is TGTGCCAGCAGTGTTACAGGGATGATATATCAGCCCCAGCATTTT. The encoded protein is CASSVTGMIYQPQHF.

This clone came up a few times. The chain has TRBV5-1 and TRBJ2-7, with a tentative D call TRBD1 (5 bases). The germline V and J ends were trimmed by 3 bases and 5 bases, with 9 bases remaining between them. CDR3 length: 12 amino acids. Per the germline V gene, CDR1 is SGHRS and CDR2 is YFSETQ. The CDR3 here is CASSWQGNEQYF. CDR3 in DNA: TGCGCCAGCAGCTGGCAGGGAAACGAGCAGTACTTC.

The rearrangement uses TRBV12-5 and TRBJ2-5; D uncertain. Germline lookup yields CDR1 LGHNT and CDR2 FRNRAP. The CDR3 totals 11 residues. V was clipped by 6 bases and J by 3 bases, with 5 bases between them. The CDR3 sequence is CASGHEETQYF. The CDR3 nucleotides read TGTGCTAGTGGCCATGAAGAGACCCAGTACTTC.

The chain links TRBV5-1 to TRBJ2-1, with a possible D match to TRBD2 (6 bases). Germline V gives CDR1 SGHRS, CDR2 YFSETQ. V was shortened by 2 bases and J by 10 bases, with 22 bases between the two germline ends. The CDR3 runs 16 residues. This CDR3 reads CASSFGRGASIGEQFF. CDR3 coding DNA: TGCGCCAGCAGCTTTGGACGCGGGGCCTCGATAGGCGAGCAGTTCTTC.

This rearrangement joins TRBV6-6 to TRBJ1-3, with TRBD1 matching over 10 bases. The V segment lost 11 bases and the J segment 0 bases; nucleotides outside the gene matches: 10. CDR3 length equals 16 residues. Germline loops: CDR1 MNHNY, CDR2 SVGAGI (reference sequence). CDR3 in DNA: TGTGCCGCCGGACAGGGGGAGTCCCACTCTGGAAACACCATATATTTT. Its translation: CAAGQGESHSGNTIYF.

V usage is TRBV14 and J usage is TRBJ2-7; D unclear. V gave up 2 bases and J gave up 0 bases, with 11 bases separating them. Germline lookup yields CDR1 SGHDN and CDR2 FVKESK. This CDR3 is 15 amino acids long. In nucleotides, the CDR3 is TGTGCCAGCAGCCAAATCAAGTCTAGCTCCTACGAGCAGTACTTC. Translating it yields CASSQIKSSSYEQYF.

The rearrangement links TRBV7-2 to TRBJ1-1; TRBD1 aligns across 12 bases. V lost 0 bases, J lost 2 bases, and 16 bases stayed unmatched. CDR3 length: 21 amino acids. Germline-derived CDR1 and CDR2 are SGHTA and FQGNSA. The DNA of the CDR3 is TGTGCCAGCAGCTTAGCCCCCGGGACAGGGGGCTGGTTACTCGCCAACACTGAAGCTTTCTTT. Residues: CASSLAPGTGGWLLANTEAFF.

This rearrangement joins TRBV9 to TRBJ2-7; TRBD1 matches at 11 bases. Germline V gene sequence: CDR1 SGDLS, CDR2 YYNGEE. After removal of 0 bases from V and 4 bases from J, the junction contained 3 bases not matched to a gene. The CDR3 contains 15 residues. CDR3 loop: CASSVEGQGAYEQYF. Here the CDR3 DNA reads TGTGCCAGCAGCGTAGAAGGACAGGGGGCGTACGAGCAGTACTTC.

This chain connects TRBV2 to TRBJ2-7; the match to TRBD1 covers 7 bases. The junction had 6 bases not matched to a gene; V was cut back by 8 bases and J by 2 bases. This CDR3 contains 13 residues. Germline V CDR1 and CDR2: SNHLY, FYNNEI. CDR3 sequence reads: CASRRDSAYEQYF. The DNA of the CDR3 is TGTGCCAGCCGTCGGGACAGCGCCTACGAGCAGTACTTC.

This clone appeared a single time. This chain links TRBV5-1 with TRBJ1-5, with D perhaps matching TRBD1 (5 bases). The germline V and J ends were trimmed by 2 bases and 2 bases, with 11 bases remaining between them. CDR3 size: 15 residues. Germline V gene lookup returns CDR1 SGHRS and CDR2 YFSETQ. The CDR3 spells CASSLWGGGNQPQHF. CDR3 sequence (DNA): TGCGCCAGCAGCTTATGGGGGGGAGGCAATCAGCCCCAGCATTTT.

In this sample, this clone turned up a few times. The chain combines TRBV5-4 with TRBJ1-6; 7 bases match TRBD1. This CDR3 has 16 amino acids. Germline V gene sequence: CDR1 SGHNT, CDR2 YYREEE (reference sequence). Trimming took 7 bases from V and 7 from J; bases not matched to a gene: 14. The CDR3 here is CASGATGVSSNSPLHF. The CDR3 nucleotides are TGTGCCAGCGGAGCCACAGGGGTGAGCAGCAATTCACCCCTCCACTTT.